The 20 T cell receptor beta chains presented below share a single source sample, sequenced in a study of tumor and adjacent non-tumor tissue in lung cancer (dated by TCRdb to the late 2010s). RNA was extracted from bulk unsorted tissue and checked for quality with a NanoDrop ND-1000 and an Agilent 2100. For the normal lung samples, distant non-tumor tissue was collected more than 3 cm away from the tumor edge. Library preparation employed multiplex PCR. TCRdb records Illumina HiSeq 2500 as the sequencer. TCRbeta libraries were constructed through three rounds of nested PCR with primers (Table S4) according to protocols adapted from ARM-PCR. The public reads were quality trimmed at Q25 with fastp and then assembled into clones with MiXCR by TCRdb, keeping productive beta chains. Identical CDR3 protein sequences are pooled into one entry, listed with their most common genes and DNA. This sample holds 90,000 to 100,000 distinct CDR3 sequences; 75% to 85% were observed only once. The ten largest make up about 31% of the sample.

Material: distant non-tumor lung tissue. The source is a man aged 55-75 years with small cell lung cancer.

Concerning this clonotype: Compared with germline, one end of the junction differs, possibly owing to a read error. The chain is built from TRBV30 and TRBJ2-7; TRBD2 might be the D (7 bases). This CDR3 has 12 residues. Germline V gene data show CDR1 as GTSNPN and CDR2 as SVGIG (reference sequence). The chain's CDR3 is CAWNWGGTEQYF. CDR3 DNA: TGCGCCTGGAACTGGGGGGGCACCGAGCAGTACTTC.

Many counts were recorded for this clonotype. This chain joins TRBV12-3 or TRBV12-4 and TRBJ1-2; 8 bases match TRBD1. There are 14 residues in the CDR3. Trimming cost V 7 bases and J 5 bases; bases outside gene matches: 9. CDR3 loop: CASTTSGGVYGYTF. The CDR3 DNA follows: TGTGCCAGCACTACATCAGGGGGCGTATATGGCTACACCTTC.

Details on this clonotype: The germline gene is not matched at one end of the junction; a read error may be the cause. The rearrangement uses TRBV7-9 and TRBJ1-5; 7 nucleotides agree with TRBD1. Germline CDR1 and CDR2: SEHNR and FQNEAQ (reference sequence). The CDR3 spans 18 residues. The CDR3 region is CASSQGTVAFGINQPQHF. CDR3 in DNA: TGCGCCAGCAGCCAAGGGACAGTGGCCTTTGGGATCAATCAGCCCCAGCATTTT. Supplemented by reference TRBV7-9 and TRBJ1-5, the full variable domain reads DTGVSQNPRHKITKRGQNVTFRCDPISEHNRLYWYRQTLGQGPEFLTYFQNEAQLEKSRLLSDRFSAERPKGSFSTLEIQRTEQGDSAMYLCASSQGTVAFGINQPQHFGDGTRLSIL.

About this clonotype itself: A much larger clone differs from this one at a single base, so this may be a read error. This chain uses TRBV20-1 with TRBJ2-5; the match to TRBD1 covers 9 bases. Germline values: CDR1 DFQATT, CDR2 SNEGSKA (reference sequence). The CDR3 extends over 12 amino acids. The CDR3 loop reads CSVRDRGGTQYF. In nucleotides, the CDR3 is TGCAGTGTTAGAGACAGGGGGGGGACCCAGTACTTC.

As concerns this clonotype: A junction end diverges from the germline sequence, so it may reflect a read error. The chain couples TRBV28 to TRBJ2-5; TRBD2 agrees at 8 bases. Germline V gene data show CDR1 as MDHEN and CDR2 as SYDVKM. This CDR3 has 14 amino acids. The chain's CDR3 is CVSSPGGGSETQYF. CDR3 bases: TGTGTCAGCTCCCCCGGGGGGGGAAGTGAGACCCAGTACTTC.

CDR3 loop: CASSYSAGFECQYF. The CDR3 DNA sequence: TGTGCCAGCAGCTACTCCGCAGGGTTCGAGTGCCAGTACTTC. This chain links TRBV7-9 with TRBJ2-5; maybe TRBD1 (5 bases). V was shortened by 4 bases and J by 10 bases, with 19 bases between the two germline ends. Per the germline V gene, CDR1 is SEHNR and CDR2 is FQNEAQ (reference sequence). The length of the CDR3 is 14 residues.

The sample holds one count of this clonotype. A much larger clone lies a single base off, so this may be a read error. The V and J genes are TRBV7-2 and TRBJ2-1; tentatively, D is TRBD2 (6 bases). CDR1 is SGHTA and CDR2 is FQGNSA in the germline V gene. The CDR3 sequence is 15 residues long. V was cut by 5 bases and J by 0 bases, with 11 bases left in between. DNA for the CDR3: TGTGCCAGCAGCCCAGTGGGAGGCTCCTACAATGAGCAGTTCTTC. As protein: CASSPVGGSYNEQFF.

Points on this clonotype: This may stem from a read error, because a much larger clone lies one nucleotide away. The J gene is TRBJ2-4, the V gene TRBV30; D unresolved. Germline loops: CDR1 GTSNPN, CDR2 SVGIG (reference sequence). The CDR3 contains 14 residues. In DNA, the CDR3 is TGTCCCTGGAGCGCTATGACCCCAGGAAGCATTCAGTACTTC. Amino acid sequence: CPWSAMTPGSIQYF.

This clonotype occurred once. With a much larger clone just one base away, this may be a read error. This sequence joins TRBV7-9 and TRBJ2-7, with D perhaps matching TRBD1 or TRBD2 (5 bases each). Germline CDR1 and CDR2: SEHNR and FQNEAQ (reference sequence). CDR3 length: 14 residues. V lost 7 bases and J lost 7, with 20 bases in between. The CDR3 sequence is CASNPVGESLEQYF. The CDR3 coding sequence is TGTGCCAGCAACCCCGTAGGGGAGAGCCTAGAGCAGTACTTC.

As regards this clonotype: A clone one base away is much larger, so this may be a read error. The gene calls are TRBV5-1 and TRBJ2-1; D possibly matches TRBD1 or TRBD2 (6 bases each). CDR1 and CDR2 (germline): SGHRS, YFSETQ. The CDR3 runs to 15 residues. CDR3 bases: TGCGTCAGCAGCTGGGGAGGCGGGACATACAATGAGCAGTTCTTC. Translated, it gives CVSSWGGGTYNEQFF.

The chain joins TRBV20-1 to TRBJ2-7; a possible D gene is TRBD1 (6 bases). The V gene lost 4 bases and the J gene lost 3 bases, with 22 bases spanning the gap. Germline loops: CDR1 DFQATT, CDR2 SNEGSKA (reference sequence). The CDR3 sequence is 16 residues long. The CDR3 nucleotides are TGCAGTGCTATTGCTGACCTAGACAGGCTCGGCTACGAGCAGTACTTC. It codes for CSAIADLDRLGYEQYF.

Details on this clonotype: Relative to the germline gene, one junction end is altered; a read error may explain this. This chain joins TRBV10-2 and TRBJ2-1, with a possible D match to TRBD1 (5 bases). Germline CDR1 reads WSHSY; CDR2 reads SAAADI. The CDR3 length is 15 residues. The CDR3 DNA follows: TGCGCCAGCAGTGTGTCAGGGCTATCCTACAATGAGCAATTCTTC. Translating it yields CASSVSGLSYNEQFF.

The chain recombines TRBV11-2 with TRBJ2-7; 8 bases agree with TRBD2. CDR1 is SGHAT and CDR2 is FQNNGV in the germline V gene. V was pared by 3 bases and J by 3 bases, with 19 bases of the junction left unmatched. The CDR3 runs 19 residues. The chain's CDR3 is CASSFRGNGRASLYYEQYV. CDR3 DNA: TGTGCCAGCAGCTTTAGGGGTAACGGGAGGGCGAGCCTCTACTACGAGCAGTACGTC.

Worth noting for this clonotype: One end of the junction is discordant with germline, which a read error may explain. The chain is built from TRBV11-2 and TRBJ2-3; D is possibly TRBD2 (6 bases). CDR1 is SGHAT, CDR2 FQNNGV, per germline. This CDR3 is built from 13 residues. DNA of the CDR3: TGTGTCAGCAGTTTCACTAGCACAGATATGCAGTATTTT. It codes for CVSSFTSTDMQYF.

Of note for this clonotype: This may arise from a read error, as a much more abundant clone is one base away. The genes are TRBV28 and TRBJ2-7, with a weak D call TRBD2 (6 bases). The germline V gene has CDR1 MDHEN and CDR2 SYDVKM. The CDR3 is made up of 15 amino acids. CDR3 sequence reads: CTSSSAGGGIYEQYF. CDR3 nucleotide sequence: TGTACCAGCAGTTCAGCCGGGGGAGGTATATACGAGCAGTACTTC.

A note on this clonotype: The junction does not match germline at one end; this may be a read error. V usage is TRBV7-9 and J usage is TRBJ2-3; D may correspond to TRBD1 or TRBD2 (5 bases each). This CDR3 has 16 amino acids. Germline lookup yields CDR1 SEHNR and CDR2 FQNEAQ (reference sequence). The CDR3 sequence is CASSLARSGRYDMQYF. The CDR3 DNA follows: TGTGCCAGTAGCTTAGCTCGATCAGGGAGATACGATATGCAGTATTTT.

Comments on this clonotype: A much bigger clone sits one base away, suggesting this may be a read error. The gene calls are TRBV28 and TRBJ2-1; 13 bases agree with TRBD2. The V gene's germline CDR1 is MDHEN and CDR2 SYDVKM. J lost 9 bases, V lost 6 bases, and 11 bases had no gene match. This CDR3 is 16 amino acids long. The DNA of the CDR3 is TGTGCCAGCAGGACAGGGGGACTAGCGGGAACGAGTGAGCAGTTCTTC. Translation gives CASRTGGLAGTSEQFF.

CDR3 loop: CASTLTPEQGGTQYF. CDR3 sequence (DNA): TGTGCCAGTACCTTAACCCCGGAACAGGGAGGGACCCAGTACTTC. The gene calls are TRBV6-5 and TRBJ2-5; D is tentatively TRBD1 or TRBD2 (6 bases each). This CDR3 spans 15 amino acids. CDR1 is MNHEY, CDR2 SVGAGI, per germline. The ends were cut back, 9 bases at V and 7 bases at J, with 24 bases in the middle.

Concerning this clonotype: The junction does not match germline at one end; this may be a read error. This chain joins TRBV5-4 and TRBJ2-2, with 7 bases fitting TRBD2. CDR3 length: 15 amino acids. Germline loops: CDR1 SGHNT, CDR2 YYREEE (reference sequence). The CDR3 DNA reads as TGTGCCAGCAGCTCCCGGGACTATGGTCTCGGGGAGTTGTTGTTT. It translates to CASSSRDYGLGELLF.

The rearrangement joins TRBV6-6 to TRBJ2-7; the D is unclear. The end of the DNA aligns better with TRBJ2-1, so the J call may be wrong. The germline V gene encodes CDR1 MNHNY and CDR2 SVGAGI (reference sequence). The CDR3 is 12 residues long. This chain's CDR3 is CASNGVLDEQFF. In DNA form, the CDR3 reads TGTGCCAGCAATGGGGTATTGGACGAGCAGTTCTTC.